What follows describes a single T cell receptor (beta chain). The sample holds a few counts of this clone. Its antigen is still unknown. Qualities for individual bases were not recorded, and no much larger clone is one base off. TCRbeta CDR3 regions were amplified from genomic DNA by means of the immunoSEQ Assay, a bias-controlled multiplex PCR. Processing in the source paper ran as follows. The number of nucleated cells in each sample was estimated from the amplification of reference gene primers within the assay. To quantify the absolute abundance of each unique TCRbeta CDR3 rearrangement, sequence reads were collapsed and filtered. For each sample, productive Simpson clonality was calculated as the square root of Simpson's diversity index across productive rearrangements. As stored in TCRdb, this immuneACCESS dataset retains in-frame rearrangements with V and J assigned. A fraction of the clones does not appear; measured against another copy, unresolved V genes explain less than half of the discrepancy, and the remainder lacks a known reason. The D gene and trimming were derived from the DNA, and the V and J assignments and clone size from that table. This sample comprises under 55,000 clones, roughly 85% of them detected only once. The top ten clones comprise around a quarter of the sample.

The sample belongs to a study of blood T cell repertoires in COVID-19 (dated by TCRdb to the early 2020s). Regarding the research as a whole: Samples from collaborators originated in the United States, Italy and Spain and spanned both the acute and convalescent phases of COVID-19. Where available, HLA class I and class II types were obtained from metadata supplied by the sample provider rather than from assay-based typing. The prospective study material was composed of cDNA or gDNA derived from T cells, B-cell-depleted T cells, or PBMCs. The samples were drawn from the first 160 participants of the ongoing ImmuneRACE study and from 950 to 1,500 subjects provided by 6 global collaborators. A freely available public database, intended as a resource for researchers studying the immune response to SARS-CoV-2, is where the repertoires were released. Subjects who had been exposed to COVID-19, were actively infected with it, or had recovered from it provided the deeply sampled blood TCRbeta repertoires that made up the dataset. Nearly every sample came with metadata listing a de-identified subject ID, COVID-19 status, age in years and sex.

Whole blood was collected in K2EDTA tubes by collaborating institutions according to the institutions' own protocols. For TCRbeta analysis, collaborators shipped samples as frozen whole blood, isolated PBMCs, or DNA extracted from either of those sample types. Study-level results and caveats: How much clinical and demographic metadata was included differed by source and by participant, and the metadata was provided uncurated.

The CDR3 runs 14 residues from the cysteine to the phenylalanine. CDR3 DNA is the only sequence kept; it has 42 bases, read in frame from the first base. Deletion took 2 bases off V and 5 bases off J, with a span of 10 bases between the germline ends. CDR1 and CDR2, looked up from the germline V gene (reference sequence), are MNHNY and SVGAGI. Sequenced input: peripheral blood. This sequence was found in a man between 65 and 79 years old with acute or convalescent COVID-19. Here the chain combines TRBV6-6 and TRBJ1-5; perhaps TRBD1 is the D gene, with 5 bases matching. The CDR3 has the sequence CASSYPGEDQPQHF. The DNA sequence is as follows: TGTGCCAGCAGTTACCCGGGGGAGGATCAGCCCCAGCATTTT.